This is a list of T cell receptor beta chains from one sample in a study of cytomegalovirus exposure and HLA in healthy donors. TCRdb's copy holds only in-frame clones and misses some; the assay was immunoSEQ multiplex PCR. Of fewer than 200,000 clones listed, roughly 76% are singletons. Sequencing used PBMCs. All receptors come from a man in his sixties in good health and CMV-seronegative. Both conserved end residues are part of each CDR3. The D gene is left open where the match is weak. Only part of the rows carry a size: once, few, many, or a class if the clone is expanded.

abundance	v_gene	d_gene	j_gene	CDR3aa	CDR3nt
NA	TRBV11-2	TRBD1	TRBJ1-5	CASSSSQGQGAAQPQHF	TGTGCCAGCAGCTCCTCTCAGGGACAGGGGGCTGCTCAGCCCCAGCATTTT
NA	TRBV28	TRBD2	TRBJ2-5	CASSYLGRAGVTQYF	TGTGCCAGCAGCTACCTCGGGAGGGCCGGGGTGACCCAGTACTTC
NA	TRBV4-1	NA	TRBJ2-5	CASSPNSGRTEETQYF	TGCGCCAGCAGCCCCAATAGCGGCCGGACCGAAGAGACCCAGTACTTC
NA	TRBV19	NA	TRBJ2-1	CASSIFGSSYNEQFF	TGTGCCAGTAGTATCTTTGGGTCTAGCTACAATGAGCAGTTCTTC
NA	TRBV27	TRBD1	TRBJ2-7	CASRPGTGNTYEQYF	TGTGCCAGCAGGCCCGGGACAGGGAATACCTACGAGCAGTACTTC
NA	TRBV11-3	TRBD2	TRBJ2-3	CASSFGTSGGATDTQYF	TGTGCCAGCAGCTTCGGGACTAGCGGGGGGGCTACAGATACGCAGTATTTT
NA	TRBV5-1	NA	TRBJ2-5	CASSLERQGGETQYF	TGCGCCAGCAGCTTGGAACGACAGGGAGGAGAGACCCAGTACTTC
NA	TRBV11-1	TRBD1	TRBJ2-1	CASSQGTGGGYEQFF	TGTGCCAGCAGCCAAGGGACAGGGGGTGGCTATGAGCAGTTCTTC
few	TRBV5-1	TRBD1	TRBJ1-5	CASSTGQGNQPQHF	TGCGCCAGCAGTACAGGACAGGGGAATCAGCCCCAGCATTTT
few	TRBV30	TRBD2	TRBJ2-7	CACIGTSGNYEQYF	TGTGCCTGCATAGGGACTAGCGGGAACTACGAGCAGTACTTC
few	TRBV7-8	TRBD2	TRBJ2-2	CASSTEPGLHTGELFF	TGTGCCAGCAGCACCGAGCCGGGACTACACACCGGGGAGCTGTTTTTT
NA	TRBV5-1	NA	TRBJ1-1	CASSLGDFWTEAFF	TGCGCCAGCAGCTTGGGGGACTTTTGGACTGAAGCTTTCTTT
NA	TRBV7-2	TRBD1	TRBJ1-5	CASSPQGAGQPQHF	TGTGCCAGCAGCCCTCAGGGGGCGGGTCAGCCCCAGCATTTT
NA	TRBV21-1	NA	TRBJ2-7	CASRVVRVQYF	TGTGCCAGCAGGGTTGTCCGAGTGCAGTACTTC
NA	TRBV28	NA	TRBJ2-7	CASREMGSSYEQYF	TGTGCCAGCAGGGAGATGGGGAGCTCCTACGAGCAGTACTTC
NA	TRBV18	TRBD1	TRBJ2-5	CASSRTGTQETQYF	TGTGCCAGCTCCCGGACAGGAACACAAGAGACCCAGTACTTC
NA	TRBV7-9	NA	TRBJ2-1	CASSLSGDEQFF	TGTGCCAGCAGCTTATCCGGAGATGAGCAGTTCTTC
NA	TRBV6-1	NA	TRBJ2-7	CATNGGQRQQYF	TGTGCCACCAACGGGGGACAGAGGCAGCAGTACTTC
NA	TRBV6-5	NA	TRBJ1-2	CASSYSGVGGYGYTF	TGTGCCAGCAGTTACAGCGGGGTGGGTGGCTATGGCTACACCTTC
NA	TRBV6-1	NA	TRBJ2-7	CASSDGSVYEQYF	TGTGCCAGCAGTGACGGGTCCGTCTACGAGCAGTACTTC
NA	TRBV18	NA	TRBJ1-4	CASSERDGSNEKLFF	TGTGCCAGCTCAGAGCGGGACGGTTCTAATGAAAAACTGTTTTTT
NA	TRBV7-2	NA	TRBJ2-3	CASSPNIVSDTQYF	TGTGCCAGCAGCCCCAATATTGTGAGCGATACGCAGTATTTT
NA	TRBV5-1	TRBD2	TRBJ2-1	CASSRQTSGSYNEQFF	TGCGCCAGCAGCCGCCAGACTAGCGGGAGCTACAATGAGCAGTTCTTC
NA	TRBV7-8	NA	TRBJ1-1	CASVARHSNTEAFF	TGTGCCAGCGTGGCCAGGCATTCGAACACTGAAGCTTTCTTT
NA	TRBV10-1	TRBD2	TRBJ2-1	CASSESGGPNEQFF	TGCGCCAGCAGTGAGTCGGGAGGGCCAAATGAGCAGTTCTTC
NA	TRBV11-2	TRBD2	TRBJ2-7	CASSWGLAGNYEQYF	TGTGCCAGCAGCTGGGGACTAGCGGGAAACTACGAGCAGTACTTC
NA	TRBV7-9	NA	TRBJ2-5	CASSSRTGLQETQYF	TGTGCCAGCAGCAGCAGAACAGGGTTACAAGAGACCCAGTACTTC
NA	TRBV6-6	TRBD1	TRBJ2-3	CASSYFGQGATDTQYF	TGTGCCAGCAGTTACTTTGGGCAGGGGGCTACAGATACGCAGTATTTT
NA	TRBV6-5	NA	TRBJ2-7	CASSYSAVYEQYF	TGTGCCAGCAGTTACTCGGCGGTCTACGAGCAGTACTTC
NA	TRBV9	NA	TRBJ1-2	CASRQIDRYGYTF	TGTGCCAGCAGGCAAATCGACAGATATGGCTACACCTTC
NA	TRBV7-2	NA	TRBJ2-7	CASSSPTGTIGEQYF	TGTGCCAGCAGCTCCCCCACCGGGACAATCGGCGAGCAGTACTTC
NA	TRBV9	NA	TRBJ2-2	CASSQSGYTGELFF	TGTGCCAGCAGCCAAAGCGGATACACCGGGGAGCTGTTTTTT
NA	TRBV5-1	NA	TRBJ2-1	CASSPVSLGEVINEQFF	TGCGCCAGCAGCCCAGTATCCCTAGGGGAGGTTATCAATGAGCAGTTCTTC
NA	TRBV27	TRBD2	TRBJ2-4	CASSRGLAGAGGQNIQYF	TGTGCCAGCAGTAGGGGACTAGCGGGTGCGGGAGGCCAAAACATTCAGTACTTC
NA	TRBV18	TRBD1	TRBJ2-7	CASSPRGQGSYEQYF	TGTGCCAGCTCCCCGAGGGGACAGGGGTCGTACGAGCAGTACTTC
NA	TRBV28	NA	TRBJ2-7	CASSLSSTNRYEQYF	TGTGCCAGCAGTTTATCCTCTACTAACCGCTACGAGCAGTACTTC
few	TRBV28	NA	TRBJ2-2	CASSQGGRGTGELFF	TGTGCCAGCAGCCAGGGGGGCCGGGGCACCGGGGAGCTGTTTTTT
once	TRBV18	NA	TRBJ1-2	CASSPDWEGGYTF	TGTGCCAGCTCACCGGACTGGGAGGGGGGCTACACCTTC
NA	TRBV30	NA	TRBJ1-4	CAWSTNRVLNEKLFF	TGTGCCTGGAGCACAAACAGGGTTTTGAATGAAAAACTGTTTTTT
NA	TRBV6-5	TRBD1	TRBJ2-7	CASSSYDRELSYEQYF	TGTGCCAGCAGTTCCTACGACAGGGAATTATCCTACGAGCAGTACTTC